This T cell receptor beta chain was retrieved from a study of T cell repertoires in cytomegalovirus infection (dated by TCRdb to the late 2010s). For context, the study as a whole: Peptide stimulations targeted recently identified HLA-C-restricted CMV epitopes, whose presentation resists viral immunomodulation, together with well-studied HLA-B-restricted epitopes. Donor HLA type was relevant to the analysis, because carriage of CMV infection together with the matching HLA type was indicated by public TCR beta signatures.

The CDR3 spans 12 residues, from the cysteine through the phenylalanine. Only the CDR3 portion is preserved as DNA: 36 bases, with reading frame beginning at the first base. Here V drops 11 bases and J drops 8 bases, and the junction holds 11 bases not matched to any gene. Explained via the paper, the treatment or condition label denotes: in vitro stimulation with specific CMV peptide epitopes to enrich CMV-specific T cells. In regard to this clonotype: Its antigen is currently not known. Base quality data are lacking; no much larger clone is found one base away.

Beyond this particular receptor, the publication reports: The ex vivo response was dominated by HLA-C-restricted CMV-specific TCR beta clonotypes, and the single most frequent clonotype in two of eight donors was supplied by these HLA-C-restricted clonotypes. Cumulative frequency of public TCR beta family members discriminated carriers of CMV infection plus the relevant HLA type in this cohort and an independent roughly 330-donor cohort.

Sequencing used an Illumina HiSeq 1500. TCRdb redid the processing of the public reads, applying fastp at Q25 and MiXCR, and retained in-frame beta chains. Duplicate CDR3 protein sequences are folded into a single record with the most common DNA and genes. Here the sample has roughly 920,000 distinct CDR3 sequences; roughly 31% occur a single time. The ten largest make up roughly 13% of the sample. The source material was cultured CD8+ T cells from PBMCs, sampled from culture after CMV antigen stimulation. This TCR was recovered from a human donor in good health (CMV status not recorded). Some clones in this sample may be carry-over from other donors' samples. The sequence links TRBV12-3 or TRBV12-4 to TRBJ1-2; 7 middle bases align to TRBD1. The DNA sequence follows: TGTGCCTGCCTCCGGGCAGGGGGGGGCTACACCTTC. This encodes CACLRAGGGYTF.